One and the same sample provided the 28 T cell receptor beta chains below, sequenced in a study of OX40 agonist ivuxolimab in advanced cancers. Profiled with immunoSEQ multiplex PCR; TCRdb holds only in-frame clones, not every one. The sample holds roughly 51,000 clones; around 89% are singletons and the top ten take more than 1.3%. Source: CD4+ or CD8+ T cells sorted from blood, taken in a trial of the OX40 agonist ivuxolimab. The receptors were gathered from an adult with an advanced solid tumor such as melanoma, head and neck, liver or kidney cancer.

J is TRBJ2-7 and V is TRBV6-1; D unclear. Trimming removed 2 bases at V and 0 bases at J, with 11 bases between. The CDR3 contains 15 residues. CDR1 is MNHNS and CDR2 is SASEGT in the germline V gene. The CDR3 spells CASSETGDYSYEQYF. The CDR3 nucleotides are TGTGCCAGCAGTGAAACTGGAGATTACTCCTACGAGCAGTACTTC.

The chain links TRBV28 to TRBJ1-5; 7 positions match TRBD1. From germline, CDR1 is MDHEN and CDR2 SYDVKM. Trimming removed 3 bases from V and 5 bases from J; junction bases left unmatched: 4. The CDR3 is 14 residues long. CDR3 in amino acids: CASSLYRGDQPQHF. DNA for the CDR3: TGTGCCAGCAGTTTGTACAGGGGCGATCAGCCCCAGCATTTT. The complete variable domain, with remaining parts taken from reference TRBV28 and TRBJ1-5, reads DVKVTQSSRYLVKRTGEKVFLECVQDMDHENMFWYRQDPGLGLRLIYFSYDVKMKEKGDIPEGYSVSREKKERFSLILESASTNQTSMYLCASSLYRGDQPQHFGDGTRLSIL.

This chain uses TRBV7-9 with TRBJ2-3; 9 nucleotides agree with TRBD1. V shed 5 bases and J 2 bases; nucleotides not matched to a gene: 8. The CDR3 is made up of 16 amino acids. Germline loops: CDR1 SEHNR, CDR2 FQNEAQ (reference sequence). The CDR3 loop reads CASSAGQGLYTDTQYF. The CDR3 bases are TGTGCCAGCAGCGCCGGACAGGGGCTCTACACAGATACGCAGTATTTT.

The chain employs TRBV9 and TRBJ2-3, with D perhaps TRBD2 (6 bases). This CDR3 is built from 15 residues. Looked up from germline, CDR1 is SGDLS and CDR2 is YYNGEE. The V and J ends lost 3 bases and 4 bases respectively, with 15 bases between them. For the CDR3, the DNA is TGTGCCAGCAGCGGGGCGGGACGGGCGGCAGATACGCAGTATTTT. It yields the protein CASSGAGRAADTQYF.

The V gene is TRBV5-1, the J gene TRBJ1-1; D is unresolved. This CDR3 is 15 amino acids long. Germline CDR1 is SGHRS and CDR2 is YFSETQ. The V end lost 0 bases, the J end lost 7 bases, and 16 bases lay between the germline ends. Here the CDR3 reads CASSLAEQRGSEAFF. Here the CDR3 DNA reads TGCGCCAGCAGCTTGGCCGAACAGCGAGGAAGTGAAGCTTTCTTT.

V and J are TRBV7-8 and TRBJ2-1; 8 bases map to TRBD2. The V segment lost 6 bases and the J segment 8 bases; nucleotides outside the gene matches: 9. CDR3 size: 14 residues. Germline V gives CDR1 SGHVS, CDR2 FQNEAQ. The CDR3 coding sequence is TGTGCCAGCAGTAAAAGCGGGAGTAGGGATGAGCAGTTCTTC. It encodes CASSKSGSRDEQFF.

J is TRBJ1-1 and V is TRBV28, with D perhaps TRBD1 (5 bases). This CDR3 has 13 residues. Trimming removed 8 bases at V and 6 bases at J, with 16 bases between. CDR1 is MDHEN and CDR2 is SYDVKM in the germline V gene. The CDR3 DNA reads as TGTGCCAGCTTACGGGGGGATTCCGCTGAAGCTTTCTTT. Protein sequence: CASLRGDSAEAFF.

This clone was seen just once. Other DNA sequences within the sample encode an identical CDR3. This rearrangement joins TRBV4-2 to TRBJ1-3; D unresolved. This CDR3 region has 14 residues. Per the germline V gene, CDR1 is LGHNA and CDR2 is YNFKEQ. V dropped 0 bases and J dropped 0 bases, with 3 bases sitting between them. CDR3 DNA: TGTGCCAGCAGCCAAGAAAGCTCTGGAAACACCATATATTTT. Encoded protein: CASSQESSGNTIYF.

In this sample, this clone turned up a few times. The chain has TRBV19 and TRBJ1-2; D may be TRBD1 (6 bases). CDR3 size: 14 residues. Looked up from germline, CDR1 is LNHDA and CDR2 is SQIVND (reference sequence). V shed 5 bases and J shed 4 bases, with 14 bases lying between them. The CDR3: CASSGQQGIYGYTF. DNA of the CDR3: TGTGCCAGTAGTGGACAGCAGGGGATCTATGGCTACACCTTC. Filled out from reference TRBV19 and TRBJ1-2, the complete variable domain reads DGGITQSPKYLFRKEGQNVTLSCEQNLNHDAMYWYRQDPGQGLRLIYYSQIVNDFQKGDIAEGYSVSREKKESFPLTVTSAQKNPTAFYLCASSGQQGIYGYTFGSGTRLTVV.

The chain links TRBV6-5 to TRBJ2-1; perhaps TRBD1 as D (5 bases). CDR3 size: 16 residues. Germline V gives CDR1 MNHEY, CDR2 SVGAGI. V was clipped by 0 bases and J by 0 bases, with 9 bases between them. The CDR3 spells CASSYSSRVSYNEQFF. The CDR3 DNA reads TGTGCCAGCAGTTACTCGAGCAGGGTCTCCTACAATGAGCAGTTCTTC.

CDR3 DNA: TGCGCCAGCAGCCCGCCCGGGGGGAACACCGGGGAGCTGTTTTTT. Its translation: CASSPPGGNTGELFF. The chain has TRBV5-1 and TRBJ2-2; weak D call: TRBD2 (6 bases). V lost 4 bases and J lost 1, with 11 bases in between. The CDR3 runs 15 residues. Per germline, CDR1 SGHRS and CDR2 YFSETQ.

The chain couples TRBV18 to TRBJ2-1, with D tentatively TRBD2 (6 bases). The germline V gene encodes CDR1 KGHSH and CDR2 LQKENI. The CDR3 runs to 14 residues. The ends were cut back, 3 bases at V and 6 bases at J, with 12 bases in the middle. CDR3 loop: CASSPGGTGNEQFF. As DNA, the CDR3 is TGTGCCAGCTCACCGGGAGGAACTGGCAATGAGCAGTTCTTC.

CDR3 sequence (DNA): TGTGCCATCAGTGCTGGACAGGGTCCCCCCTATGGCTACACCTTC. This translates into CAISAGQGPPYGYTF. The chain joins TRBV10-3 to TRBJ1-2, with TRBD1 identical over 8 bases. The CDR3 length is 15 residues. V lost 4 bases and J lost 4; bases outside the gene matches: 8. CDR1 and CDR2 from the germline V gene are ENHRY and SYGVKD.

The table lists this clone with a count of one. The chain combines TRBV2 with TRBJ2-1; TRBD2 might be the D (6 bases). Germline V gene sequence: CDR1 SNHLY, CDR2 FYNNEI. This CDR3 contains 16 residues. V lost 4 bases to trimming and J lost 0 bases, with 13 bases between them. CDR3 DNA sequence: TGTGCCAGCAGTGTCCTTGGACTAAGCTCCTACAATGAGCAGTTCTTC. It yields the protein CASSVLGLSSYNEQFF.

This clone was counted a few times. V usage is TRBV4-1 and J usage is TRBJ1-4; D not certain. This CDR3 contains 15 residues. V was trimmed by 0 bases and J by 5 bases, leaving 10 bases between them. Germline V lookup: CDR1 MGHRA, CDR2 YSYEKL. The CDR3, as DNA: TGCGCCAGCAGCCAAGAAAACCAGCAGAATGAAAAACTGTTTTTT. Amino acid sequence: CASSQENQQNEKLFF.

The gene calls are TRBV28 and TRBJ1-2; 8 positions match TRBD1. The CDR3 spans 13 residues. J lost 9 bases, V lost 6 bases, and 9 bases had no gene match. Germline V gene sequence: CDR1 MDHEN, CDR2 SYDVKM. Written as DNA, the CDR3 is TGTGCCAGCAGGCCAGGGGGCGCGGGAAGCTACACCTTC. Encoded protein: CASRPGGAGSYTF.

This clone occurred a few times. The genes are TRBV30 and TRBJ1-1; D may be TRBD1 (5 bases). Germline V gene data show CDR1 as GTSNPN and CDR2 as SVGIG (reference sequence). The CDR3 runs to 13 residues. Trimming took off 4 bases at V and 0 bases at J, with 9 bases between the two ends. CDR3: CAWTGTVNTEAFF. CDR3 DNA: TGTGCCTGGACCGGGACGGTGAACACTGAAGCTTTCTTT.

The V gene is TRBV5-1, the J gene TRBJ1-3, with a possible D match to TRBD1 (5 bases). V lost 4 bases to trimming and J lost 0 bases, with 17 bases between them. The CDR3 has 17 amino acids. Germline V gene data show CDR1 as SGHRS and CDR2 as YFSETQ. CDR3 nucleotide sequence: TGCGCCAGCAGCCGAGGCGCAAGGGGAGACTCTGGAAACACCATATATTTT. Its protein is CASSRGARGDSGNTIYF.

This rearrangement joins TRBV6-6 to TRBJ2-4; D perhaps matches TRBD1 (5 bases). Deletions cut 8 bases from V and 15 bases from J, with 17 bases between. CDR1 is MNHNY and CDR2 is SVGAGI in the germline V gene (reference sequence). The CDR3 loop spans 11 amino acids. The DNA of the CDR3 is TGTGCCAGCCTCTCGCTGGACATCTCGTACTTC. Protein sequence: CASLSLDISYF.

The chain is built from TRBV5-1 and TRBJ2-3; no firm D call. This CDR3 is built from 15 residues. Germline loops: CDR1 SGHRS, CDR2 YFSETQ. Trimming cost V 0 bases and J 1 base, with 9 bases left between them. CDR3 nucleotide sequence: TGCGCCAGCAGCTTGGCCTTCCAGGGCACAGATACGCAGTATTTT. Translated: CASSLAFQGTDTQYF.

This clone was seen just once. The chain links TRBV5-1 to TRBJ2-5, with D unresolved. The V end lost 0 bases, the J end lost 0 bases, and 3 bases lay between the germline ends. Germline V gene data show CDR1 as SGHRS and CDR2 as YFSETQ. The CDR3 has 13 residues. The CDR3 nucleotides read TGCGCCAGCAGCTTGGAGTACCAAGAGACCCAGTACTTC. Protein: CASSLEYQETQYF. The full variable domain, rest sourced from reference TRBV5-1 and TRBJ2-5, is KAGVTQTPRYLIKTRGQQVTLSCSPISGHRSVSWYQQTPGQGLQFLFEYFSETQRNKGNFPGRFSGRQFSNSRSEMNVSTLELGDSALYLCASSLEYQETQYFGPGTRLLVL.

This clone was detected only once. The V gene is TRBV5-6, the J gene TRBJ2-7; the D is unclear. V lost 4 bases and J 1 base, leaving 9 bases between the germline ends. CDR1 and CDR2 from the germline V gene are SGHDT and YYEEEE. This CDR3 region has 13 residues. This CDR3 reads CASSRTWSYEQYF. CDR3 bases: TGTGCCAGCAGCCGCACCTGGTCCTACGAGCAGTACTTC. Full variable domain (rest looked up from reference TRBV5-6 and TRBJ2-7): DAGVTQSPTHLIKTRGQQVTLRCSPKSGHDTVSWYQQALGQGPQFIFQYYEEEERQRGNFPDRFSGHQFPNYSSELNVNALLLGDSALYLCASSRTWSYEQYFGPGTRLTVT.

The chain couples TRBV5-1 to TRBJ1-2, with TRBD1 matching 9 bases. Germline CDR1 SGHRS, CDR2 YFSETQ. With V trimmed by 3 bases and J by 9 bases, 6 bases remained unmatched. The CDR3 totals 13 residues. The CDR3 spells CASSSGQGKSYTF. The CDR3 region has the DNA TGCGCCAGCAGCTCGGGACAGGGTAAGAGCTACACCTTC.

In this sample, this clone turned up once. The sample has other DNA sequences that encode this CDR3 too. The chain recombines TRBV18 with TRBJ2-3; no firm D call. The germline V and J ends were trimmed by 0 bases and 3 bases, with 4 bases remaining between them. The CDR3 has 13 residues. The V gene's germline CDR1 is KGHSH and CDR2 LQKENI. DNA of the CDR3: TGTGCCAGCTCACCACCGGTAACAGATACGCAGTATTTT. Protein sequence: CASSPPVTDTQYF.

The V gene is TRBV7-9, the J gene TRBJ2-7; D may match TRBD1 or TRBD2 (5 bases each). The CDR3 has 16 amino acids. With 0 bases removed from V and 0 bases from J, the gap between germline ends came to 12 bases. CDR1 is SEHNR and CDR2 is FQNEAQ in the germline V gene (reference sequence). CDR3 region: CASSLAGAASSYEQYF. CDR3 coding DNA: TGTGCCAGCAGCTTAGCCGGGGCAGCTAGCTCCTACGAGCAGTACTTC.

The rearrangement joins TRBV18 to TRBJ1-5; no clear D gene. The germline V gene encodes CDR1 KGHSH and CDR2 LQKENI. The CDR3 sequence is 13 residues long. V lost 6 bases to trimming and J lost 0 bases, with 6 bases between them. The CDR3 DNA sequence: TGTGCCAGCTCGTTAGATAGCAATCAGCCCCAGCATTTT. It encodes CASSLDSNQPQHF.

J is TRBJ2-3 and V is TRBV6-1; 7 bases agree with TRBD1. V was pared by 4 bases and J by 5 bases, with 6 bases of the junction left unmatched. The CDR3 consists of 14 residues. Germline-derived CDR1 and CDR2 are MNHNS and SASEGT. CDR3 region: CASSVITGVDTQYF. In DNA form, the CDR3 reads TGTGCCAGCAGTGTCATTACAGGGGTAGATACGCAGTATTTT.

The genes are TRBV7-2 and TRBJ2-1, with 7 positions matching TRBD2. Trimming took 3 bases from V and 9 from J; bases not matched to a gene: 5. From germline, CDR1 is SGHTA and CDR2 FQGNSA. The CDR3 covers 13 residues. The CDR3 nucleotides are TGTGCCAGCAGCTTTGGGAGGGGTATTGAGCAGTTCTTC. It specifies CASSFGRGIEQFF.